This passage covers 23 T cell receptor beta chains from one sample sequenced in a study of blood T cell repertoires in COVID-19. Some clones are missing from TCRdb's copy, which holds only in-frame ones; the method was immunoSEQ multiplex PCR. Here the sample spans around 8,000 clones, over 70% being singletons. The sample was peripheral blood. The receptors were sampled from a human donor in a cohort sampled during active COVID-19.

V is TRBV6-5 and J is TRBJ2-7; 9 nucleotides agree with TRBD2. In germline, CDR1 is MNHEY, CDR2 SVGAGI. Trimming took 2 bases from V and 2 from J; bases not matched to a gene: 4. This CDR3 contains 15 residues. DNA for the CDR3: TGTGCCAGCAGTTACCTTAGCGGGAGTACCTACGAGCAGTACTTC. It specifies CASSYLSGSTYEQYF.

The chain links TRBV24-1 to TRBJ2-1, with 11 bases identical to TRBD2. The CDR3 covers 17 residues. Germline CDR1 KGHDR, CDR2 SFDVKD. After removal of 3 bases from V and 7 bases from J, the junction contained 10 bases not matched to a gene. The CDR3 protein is CATSDTSGSVVRNEQFF. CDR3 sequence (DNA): TGTGCCACCAGTGATACTAGCGGGAGTGTGGTTCGGAATGAGCAGTTCTTC.

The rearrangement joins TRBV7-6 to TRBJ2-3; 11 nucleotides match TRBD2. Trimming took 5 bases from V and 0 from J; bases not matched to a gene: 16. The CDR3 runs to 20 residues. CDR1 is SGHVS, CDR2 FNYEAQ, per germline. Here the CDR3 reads CASSPLPRTSGFTSTDTQYF. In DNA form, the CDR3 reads TGTGCCAGCAGCCCGTTACCCCGGACTAGCGGGTTTACTAGCACAGATACGCAGTATTTT. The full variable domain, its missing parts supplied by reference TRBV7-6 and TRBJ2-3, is GAGVSQSPRYKVTKRGQDVALRCDPISGHVSLYWYRQALGQGPEFLTYFNYEAQQDKSGLPNDRFSAERPEGSISTLTIQRTEQRDSAMYRCASSPLPRTSGFTSTDTQYFGPGTRLTVL.

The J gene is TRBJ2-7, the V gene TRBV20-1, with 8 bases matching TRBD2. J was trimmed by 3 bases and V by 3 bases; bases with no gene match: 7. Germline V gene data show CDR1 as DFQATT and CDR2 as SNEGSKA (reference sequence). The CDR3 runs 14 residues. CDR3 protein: CSASGLAGRYEQYF. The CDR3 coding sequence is TGCAGTGCTAGTGGTCTAGCGGGCCGCTACGAGCAGTACTTC.

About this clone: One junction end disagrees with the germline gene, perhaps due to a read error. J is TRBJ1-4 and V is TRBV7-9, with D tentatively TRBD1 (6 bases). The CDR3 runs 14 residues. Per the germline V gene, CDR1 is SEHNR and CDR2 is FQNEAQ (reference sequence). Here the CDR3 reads CVSSSVDRAEKLFF. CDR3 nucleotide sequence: TGTGTCAGCAGCTCGGTGGACAGAGCCGAAAAACTGTTTTTT.

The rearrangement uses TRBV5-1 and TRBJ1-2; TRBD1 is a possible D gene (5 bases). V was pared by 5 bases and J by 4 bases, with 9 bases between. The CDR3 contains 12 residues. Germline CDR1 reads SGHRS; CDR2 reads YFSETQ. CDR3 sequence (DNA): TGCGCCAGCAGGCCTGACAGCTATGGCTACACCTTC. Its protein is CASRPDSYGYTF.

The CDR3 bases are TGTGCCAGCAGCTCTGTTTGGGGACTTGCGAGGTCCTACGAGCAGTACTTC. Encoded protein: CASSSVWGLARSYEQYF. The rearrangement uses TRBV7-9 and TRBJ2-7; D perhaps matches TRBD2 (6 bases). Per the germline V gene, CDR1 is SEHNR and CDR2 is FQNEAQ (reference sequence). The CDR3 consists of 17 residues. The ends were cut back, 4 bases at V and 1 base at J, with 20 bases in the middle.

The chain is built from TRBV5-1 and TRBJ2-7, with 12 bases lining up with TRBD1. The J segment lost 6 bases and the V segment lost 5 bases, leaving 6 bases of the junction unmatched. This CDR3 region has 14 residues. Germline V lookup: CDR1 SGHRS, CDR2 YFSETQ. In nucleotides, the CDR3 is TGCGCCAGCAGGGTCGGGACAGGGGGCAGCGAGCAGTACTTC. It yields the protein CASRVGTGGSEQYF.

CDR3 amino acids: CATMRENEQFF. As DNA, the CDR3 is TGTGCCACCATGAGAGAGAATGAGCAGTTCTTC. This sequence joins TRBV24-1 and TRBJ2-1; D is uncertain. CDR1 is KGHDR and CDR2 is SFDVKD in the germline V gene. V was cut by 8 bases and J by 7 bases, with 8 bases left in between. This CDR3 has 11 amino acids.

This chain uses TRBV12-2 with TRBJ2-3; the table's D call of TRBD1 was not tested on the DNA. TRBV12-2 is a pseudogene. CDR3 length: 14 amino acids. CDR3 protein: CASLKDRDTDTQYF. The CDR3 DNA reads TGTGCAAGTCTCAAGGACAGGGACACAGATACGCAGTATTTT.

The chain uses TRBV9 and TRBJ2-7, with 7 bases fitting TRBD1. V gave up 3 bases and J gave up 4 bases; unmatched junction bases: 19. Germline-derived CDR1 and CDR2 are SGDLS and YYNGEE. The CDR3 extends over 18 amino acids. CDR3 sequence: CASSGPINPQGKFYEQYF. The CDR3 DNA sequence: TGTGCCAGCAGCGGTCCTATAAACCCACAGGGGAAATTTTACGAGCAGTACTTC.

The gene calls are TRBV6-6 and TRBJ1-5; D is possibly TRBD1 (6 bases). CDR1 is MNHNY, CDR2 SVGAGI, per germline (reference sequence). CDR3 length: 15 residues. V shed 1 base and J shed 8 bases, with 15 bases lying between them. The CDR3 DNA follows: TGTGCCAGCAGTTACTGGGGGACACCCCAAGAGCCCCAGCATTTT. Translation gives CASSYWGTPQEPQHF.

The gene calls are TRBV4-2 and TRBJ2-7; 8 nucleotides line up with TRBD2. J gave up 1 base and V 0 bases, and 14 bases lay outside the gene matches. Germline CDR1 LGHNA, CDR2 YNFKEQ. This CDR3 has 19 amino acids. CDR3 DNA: TGTGCCAGCAGCCAAGAGGCTAGCGGGTTCCCAAGGAGATCCTACGAGCAGTACTTC. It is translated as CASSQEASGFPRRSYEQYF.

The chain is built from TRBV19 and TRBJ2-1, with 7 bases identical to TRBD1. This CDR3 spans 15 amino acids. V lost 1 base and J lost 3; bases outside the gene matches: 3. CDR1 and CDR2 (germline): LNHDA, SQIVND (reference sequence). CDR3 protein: CASSIVQGVYNEQFF. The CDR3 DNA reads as TGTGCCAGTAGTATAGTCCAGGGGGTCTACAATGAGCAGTTCTTC.

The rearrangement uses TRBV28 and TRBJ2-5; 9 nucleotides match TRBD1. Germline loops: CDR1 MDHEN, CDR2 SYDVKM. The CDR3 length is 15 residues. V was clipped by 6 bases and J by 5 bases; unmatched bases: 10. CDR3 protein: CASRLGTGSWETQYF. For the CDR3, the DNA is TGTGCCAGCAGACTCGGGACAGGGAGTTGGGAGACCCAGTACTTC.

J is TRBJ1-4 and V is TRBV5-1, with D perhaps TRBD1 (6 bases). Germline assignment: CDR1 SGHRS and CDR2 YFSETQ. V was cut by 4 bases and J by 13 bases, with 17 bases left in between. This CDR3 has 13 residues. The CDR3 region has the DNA TGCGCCAGCAGCCCCGGACAGTTCGGTCGACTGTTTTTT. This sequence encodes CASSPGQFGRLFF. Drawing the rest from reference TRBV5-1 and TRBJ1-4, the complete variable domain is KAGVTQTPRYLIKTRGQQVTLSCSPISGHRSVSWYQQTPGQGLQFLFEYFSETQRNKGNFPGRFSGRQFSNSRSEMNVSTLELGDSALYLCASSPGQFGRLFFGSGTQLSVL.

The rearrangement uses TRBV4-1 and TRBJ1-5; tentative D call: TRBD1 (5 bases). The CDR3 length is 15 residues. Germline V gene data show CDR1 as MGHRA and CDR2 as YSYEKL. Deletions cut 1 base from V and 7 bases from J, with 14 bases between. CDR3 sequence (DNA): TGCGCCAGCAGCCAAGGGACATCGCGGCGGCAGCCCCAGCATTTT. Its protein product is CASSQGTSRRQPQHF.

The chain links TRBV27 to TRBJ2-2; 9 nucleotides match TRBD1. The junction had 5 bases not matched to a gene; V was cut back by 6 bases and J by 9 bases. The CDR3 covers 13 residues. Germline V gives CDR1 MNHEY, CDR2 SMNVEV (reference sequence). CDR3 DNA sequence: TGTGCCAGCAGGACAGGGGGTCGGTGGGAGCTGTTTTTT. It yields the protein CASRTGGRWELFF.

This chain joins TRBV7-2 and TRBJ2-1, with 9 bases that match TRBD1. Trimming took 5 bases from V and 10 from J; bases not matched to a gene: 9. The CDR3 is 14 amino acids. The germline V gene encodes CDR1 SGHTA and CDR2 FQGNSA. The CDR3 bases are TGTGCCAGCAGCGCCCGACAGGGGGGCCCGGAGCAGTTCTTC. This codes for CASSARQGGPEQFF.

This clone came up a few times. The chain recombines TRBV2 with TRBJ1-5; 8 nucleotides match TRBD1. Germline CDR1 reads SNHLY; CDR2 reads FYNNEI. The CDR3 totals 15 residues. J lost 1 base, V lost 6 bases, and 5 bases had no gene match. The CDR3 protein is CASSRTGRSNQPQHF. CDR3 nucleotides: TGTGCCAGCAGCCGGACAGGGAGGAGCAATCAGCCCCAGCATTTT.

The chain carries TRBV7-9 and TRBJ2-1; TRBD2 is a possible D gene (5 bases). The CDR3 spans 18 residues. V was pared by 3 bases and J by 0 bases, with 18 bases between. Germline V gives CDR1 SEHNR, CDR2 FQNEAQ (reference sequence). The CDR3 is CASSFRPTSLGSYNEQFF. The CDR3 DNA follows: TGTGCCAGCAGCTTTAGGCCCACTAGTCTCGGCTCCTACAATGAGCAGTTCTTC. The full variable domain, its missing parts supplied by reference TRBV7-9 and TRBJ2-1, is DTGVSQNPRHKITKRGQNVTFRCDPISEHNRLYWYRQTLGQGPEFLTYFQNEAQLEKSRLLSDRFSAERPKGSFSTLEIQRTEQGDSAMYLCASSFRPTSLGSYNEQFFGPGTRLTVL.

The CDR3 loop is CATSDLGTTSGRFNEQFF. The CDR3 DNA reads as TGTGCCACCAGTGATTTAGGGACGACTAGCGGGAGATTCAATGAGCAGTTCTTC. This chain uses TRBV24-1 with TRBJ2-1; 12 bases agree with TRBD2. Trimming took 1 base from V and 6 from J; bases not matched to a gene: 9. The germline gives CDR1 KGHDR, CDR2 SFDVKD. This CDR3 has 18 residues.

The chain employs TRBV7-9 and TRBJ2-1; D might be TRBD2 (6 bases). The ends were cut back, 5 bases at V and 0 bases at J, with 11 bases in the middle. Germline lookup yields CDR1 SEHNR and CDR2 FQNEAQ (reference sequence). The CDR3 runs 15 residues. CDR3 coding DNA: TGTGCCAGCAGCCCCGGGGACTTCTCCTACAATGAGCAGTTCTTC. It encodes CASSPGDFSYNEQFF.